Each of the 28 T cell receptor beta chains below was sequenced from the same sample in a study of blood T cell repertoires in COVID-19. The assay was immunoSEQ multiplex PCR, and TCRdb's table has in-frame clones only and misses some. The data contain 45,000 to 65,000 clones, around 91% of them singletons. The specimen sequenced was peripheral blood. The origin of the receptors is a human donor in a cohort sampled during active COVID-19.

The genes are TRBV29-1 and TRBJ2-2, with 8 bases lining up with TRBD1. CDR3 length equals 14 residues. CDR1 and CDR2 from the germline V gene are SQVTM and ANQGSEA. J gave up 4 bases and V 7 bases, and 8 bases lay outside the gene matches. Here the CDR3 DNA reads TGCAGCGCCAAGGACAGGGTGGGCACCGGGGAGCTGTTTTTT. Translation gives CSAKDRVGTGELFF.

J is TRBJ1-2 and V is TRBV6-2 or TRBV6-3; D call uncertain. Germline V gene sequence: CDR1 MNHEY, CDR2 SVGEGT. V was clipped by 4 bases and J by 4 bases, with 7 bases between them. There are 12 residues in the CDR3. The CDR3 DNA reads TGTGCCAGCAGTTTGTACAGCTATGGCTACACCTTC. The encoded protein is CASSLYSYGYTF.

The rearrangement links TRBV19 to TRBJ2-1; 7 bases align to TRBD2. This CDR3 is 14 amino acids long. Trimming took 5 bases from V and 8 from J; bases not matched to a gene: 9. Per germline, CDR1 LNHDA and CDR2 SQIVND (reference sequence). The CDR3 bases are TGTGCCAGTAGTTGGTGGGAGGGCCACCATGAGCAGTTCTTC. Protein product: CASSWWEGHHEQFF.

The chain is built from TRBV6-5 and TRBJ2-2; 7 bases agree with TRBD1. This CDR3 has 15 amino acids. Germline CDR1 MNHEY, CDR2 SVGAGI. Trimming took 2 bases from V and 5 from J; bases not matched to a gene: 5. The CDR3 protein is CASSYAGGTTGELFF. The DNA of the CDR3 is TGTGCCAGCAGTTACGCAGGGGGAACGACCGGGGAGCTGTTTTTT.

The J gene is TRBJ2-2, the V gene TRBV5-4, with 8 nucleotides matching TRBD1. J lost 0 bases, V lost 4 bases, and 8 bases had no gene match. This CDR3 has 17 amino acids. Germline CDR1 is SGHNT and CDR2 is YYREEE (reference sequence). In DNA, the CDR3 is TGTGCCAGCAGCAAGAAGGGGACAGGACCGAACACCGGGGAGCTGTTTTTT. Protein sequence: CASSKKGTGPNTGELFF.

This chain links TRBV15 with TRBJ2-3, with D tentatively TRBD1 (5 bases). Germline lookup yields CDR1 LNHNV and CDR2 YYDKDF (reference sequence). The V end was cut by 8 bases, the J end by 0 bases, with 9 bases between. The CDR3 runs to 13 residues. In nucleotides, the CDR3 is TGTGCCACCCGGGCAGGGAGCACAGATACGCAGTATTTT. Translation: CATRAGSTDTQYF.

V is TRBV7-9 and J is TRBJ1-4; 9 bases fit TRBD1. CDR3 length equals 14 residues. J gave up 8 bases and V 7 bases, and 8 bases lay outside the gene matches. CDR1 is SEHNR, CDR2 FQNEAQ, per germline (reference sequence). This CDR3 reads CASIRGQGDEKLFF. Written as DNA, the CDR3 is TGTGCCAGCATCAGGGGACAGGGAGACGAAAAACTGTTTTTT. Looking up the rest from reference TRBV7-9 and TRBJ1-4 gives the full variable domain: DTGVSQNPRHKITKRGQNVTFRCDPISEHNRLYWYRQTLGQGPEFLTYFQNEAQLEKSRLLSDRFSAERPKGSFSTLEIQRTEQGDSAMYLCASIRGQGDEKLFFGSGTQLSVL.

CDR3 sequence (DNA): TGTGCCTGGAGTGTACGAGGGGAGCAGTACTTC. Translating gives CAWSVRGEQYF. The chain is built from TRBV30 and TRBJ2-7, with D perhaps matching TRBD2 (5 bases). Per germline, CDR1 GTSNPN and CDR2 SVGIG (reference sequence). The CDR3 consists of 11 residues. Trimming removed 0 bases from V and 7 bases from J, with 7 bases in between.

The V gene is TRBV5-4, the J gene TRBJ1-2, with a possible D match to TRBD1 (6 bases). This CDR3 spans 16 amino acids. V was shortened by 0 bases and J by 5 bases, with 17 bases between the two germline ends. Germline CDR1 is SGHNT and CDR2 is YYREEE (reference sequence). CDR3 sequence: CASSLGAVDRGYGYTF. The DNA of the CDR3 is TGTGCCAGCAGCTTGGGTGCAGTGGACAGAGGATATGGCTACACCTTC.

The chain employs TRBV19 and TRBJ1-1; D unresolved. Looked up from germline, CDR1 is LNHDA and CDR2 is SQIVND (reference sequence). Deletions cut 3 bases from V and 9 bases from J, with 11 bases between. CDR3 size: 12 residues. The CDR3 DNA is TGTGCCAGTAGTATGTTCTCGGAGAAAGCTTTCTTT. This translates into CASSMFSEKAFF.

The sample holds one count of this clone. The genes are TRBV12-3 or TRBV12-4 and TRBJ2-1; D perhaps matches TRBD2 (5 bases). The CDR3 has 13 residues. The ends were cut back, 5 bases at V and 2 bases at J, with 7 bases in the middle. The CDR3 DNA reads as TGTGCCAGCAGTCGAGGGACCTACAATGAGCAGTTCTTC. As protein: CASSRGTYNEQFF.

The chain combines TRBV7-3 with TRBJ2-7; 10 bases agree with TRBD2. This CDR3 contains 15 residues. The V and J ends lost 2 bases and 5 bases, in that order; junction bases with no gene match: 6. Per germline, CDR1 SGHTA and CDR2 FQGTGA. CDR3 region: CASSLGLAGDHEQYF. The CDR3 coding sequence is TGTGCCAGCAGCTTAGGGCTAGCGGGAGACCACGAGCAGTACTTC.

V and J are TRBV9 and TRBJ2-3; a weak D match, TRBD2 (5 bases). V was shortened by 4 bases and J by 6 bases, with 15 bases between the two germline ends. Germline values: CDR1 SGDLS, CDR2 YYNGEE. This CDR3 is 14 amino acids long. The CDR3 here is CASSPSAWTDTQYF. CDR3 DNA sequence: TGTGCCAGCAGCCCCAGCGCTTGGACTGATACGCAGTATTTT.

This clone showed up just once. V is TRBV28 and J is TRBJ2-2; D is possibly TRBD1 (6 bases). V was clipped by 2 bases and J by 3 bases, with 10 bases between them. This CDR3 region has 15 residues. The germline CDR1 and CDR2 sequences are MDHEN and SYDVKM. In DNA, the CDR3 is TGTGCCAGCAGTTTAACAGGGTTCGACACCGGGGAGCTGTTTTTT. It codes for CASSLTGFDTGELFF.

V is TRBV5-1 and J is TRBJ2-5; D might be TRBD1 (6 bases). CDR1 SGHRS and CDR2 YFSETQ come from the germline V gene. This CDR3 spans 13 amino acids. The germline V and J ends were trimmed by 3 bases and 2 bases, with 8 bases remaining between them. In DNA form, the CDR3 reads TGCGCCAGCAGCTATGGACAGCAAGAGACCCAGTACTTC. Encoded protein: CASSYGQQETQYF.

The rearrangement joins TRBV24-1 to TRBJ2-7, with D perhaps matching TRBD1 (5 bases). The germline V gene encodes CDR1 KGHDR and CDR2 SFDVKD. Trimming left V 4 bases short and J 2 bases short, with 8 bases between. The CDR3 is 13 residues long. The CDR3 protein is CATSDTGAYEQYF. CDR3 in DNA: TGTGCCACCAGTGACACAGGAGCCTACGAGCAGTACTTC.

This chain's CDR3 is CASSFSGTSGGVAQFF. Written as DNA, the CDR3 is TGTGCCAGCAGCTTCAGCGGGACTAGCGGGGGGGTTGCGCAGTTCTTC. The chain is built from TRBV7-9 and TRBJ2-1; TRBD2 agrees at 16 bases. Germline CDR1 SEHNR, CDR2 FQNEAQ (reference sequence). The CDR3 runs 16 residues. The J segment lost 12 bases and the V segment lost 3 bases, leaving 8 bases of the junction unmatched. Looking up the rest from reference TRBV7-9 and TRBJ2-1 gives the full variable domain: DTGVSQNPRHKITKRGQNVTFRCDPISEHNRLYWYRQTLGQGPEFLTYFQNEAQLEKSRLLSDRFSAERPKGSFSTLEIQRTEQGDSAMYLCASSFSGTSGGVAQFFGPGTRLTVL.

This chain uses TRBV6-2 or TRBV6-3 with TRBJ1-6; TRBD1 agrees at 8 bases. Germline assignment: CDR1 MNHEY and CDR2 SVGEGT. V lost 0 bases to trimming and J lost 7 bases; unmatched junction nucleotides: 2. This CDR3 is built from 15 residues. CDR3 amino acids: CASSYSPGGNSPLHF. The CDR3 region has the DNA TGTGCCAGCAGTTACTCGCCAGGGGGCAATTCACCCCTCCACTTT.

J is TRBJ2-3 and V is TRBV6-5, with D perhaps matching TRBD2 (6 bases). This CDR3 has 15 residues. CDR1 is MNHEY, CDR2 SVGAGI, per germline. With 6 bases removed from V and 2 bases from J, the gap between germline ends came to 15 bases. CDR3 amino acids: CASRDYTLDTDTQYF. The CDR3 region has the DNA TGTGCCAGCAGGGACTATACTCTGGACACAGATACGCAGTATTTT.

The rearrangement uses TRBV10-3 and TRBJ1-1, with no clear D. Germline CDR1 ENHRY, CDR2 SYGVKD. The CDR3 is made up of 14 amino acids. Trimming stripped 2 bases from V and 4 bases from J, with 11 bases between. CDR3 bases: TGTGCCATCAGTGAGGTTGCGGCATCCACTGAAGCTTTCTTT. Amino acid sequence: CAISEVAASTEAFF.

The rearrangement uses TRBV2 and TRBJ2-7; D ambiguous. The V gene lost 6 bases and the J gene lost 4 bases, with 4 bases spanning the gap. Looked up from germline, CDR1 is SNHLY and CDR2 is FYNNEI. The CDR3 is 10 amino acids. The CDR3 nucleotides read TGTGCCAGCAGCTTTTACGAGCAGTACTTC. Residues: CASSFYEQYF.

A note on this clone: An end of the junction does not agree with germline; a read error may underlie this. V and J are TRBV7-7 and TRBJ2-5; the D gene is possibly TRBD2 (5 bases). The CDR3 length is 15 residues. Germline lookup yields CDR1 SSHAT and CDR2 FNYEAQ (reference sequence). CDR3 residues: CASSFGITLGETQYF. CDR3 DNA: TGTGCTAGCAGCTTCGGGATTACTTTGGGAGAGACCCAGTACTTC.

The CDR3 bases are TGTGCCAGCAGCCGACAGGGGGGAGGGGGGAACACTGAAGCTTTCTTT. Residues: CASSRQGGGGNTEAFF. The chain uses TRBV5-8 and TRBJ1-1; 9 bases are a match to TRBD1. V gave up 4 bases and J gave up 1 base; unmatched junction bases: 8. Per germline, CDR1 SGHTS and CDR2 YDEGEE. CDR3 length equals 16 residues. Filled out from reference TRBV5-8 and TRBJ1-1, the complete variable domain reads EAGVTQSPTHLIKTRGQQATLRCSPISGHTSVYWYQQALGLGLQFLLWYDEGEERNRGNFPPRFSGRQFPNYSSELNVNALELEDSALYLCASSRQGGGGNTEAFFGQGTRLTVV.

This clone was recorded only once. This sequence joins TRBV5-1 and TRBJ2-1; D is uncertain. Trimming removed 7 bases from V and 2 bases from J, with 10 bases in between. The CDR3 runs 13 residues. Germline V lookup: CDR1 SGHRS, CDR2 YFSETQ. CDR3 protein: CASDTEAYNEQFF. CDR3 nucleotide sequence: TGCGCCAGCGATACCGAGGCCTACAATGAGCAGTTCTTC. The entire variable domain, with the rest obtained from reference TRBV5-1 and TRBJ2-1, is as follows: KAGVTQTPRYLIKTRGQQVTLSCSPISGHRSVSWYQQTPGQGLQFLFEYFSETQRNKGNFPGRFSGRQFSNSRSEMNVSTLELGDSALYLCASDTEAYNEQFFGPGTRLTVL.

The gene calls are TRBV5-8 and TRBJ2-2; TRBD2 agrees at 14 bases. Trimming at V came to 4 bases and at J to 2 bases, leaving 4 bases not matched to a gene. CDR1 is SGHTS, CDR2 YDEGEE, per germline. CDR3 size: 17 residues. The CDR3 spells CASSQGLAGANTGELFF. In nucleotides, the CDR3 is TGTGCCAGCAGCCAGGGACTAGCGGGAGCTAACACCGGGGAGCTGTTTTTT.

V is TRBV4-1 and J is TRBJ1-4, with 10 bases matching TRBD1. Unmatched junction bases numbered 14, after V lost 4 bases and J lost 9 bases. CDR1 is MGHRA, CDR2 YSYEKL, per germline. CDR3 length: 17 residues. CDR3 region: CASSRAGPGQGSQKLFF. CDR3 bases: TGCGCCAGCAGCCGGGCGGGGCCGGGACAGGGGTCTCAAAAACTGTTTTTT.

This clone turned up a few times. This rearrangement joins TRBV7-3 to TRBJ2-1, with D perhaps matching TRBD2 (5 bases). The V gene lost 0 bases and the J gene lost 5 bases, with 5 bases spanning the gap. The CDR3 totals 13 residues. CDR1 is SGHTA and CDR2 is FQGTGA in the germline V gene. The CDR3 DNA follows: TGTGCCAGCAGCTTAACCGGGGACAATGAGCAGTTCTTC. This sequence encodes CASSLTGDNEQFF.

The chain uses TRBV6-5 and TRBJ2-1; D perhaps matches TRBD1 (6 bases). The V gene's germline CDR1 is MNHEY and CDR2 SVGAGI. Trimming took off 3 bases at V and 15 bases at J, with 15 bases between the two ends. The CDR3 runs 12 residues. The DNA for the CDR3 is TGTGCCAGCAGTTATCCGCAGGGGAAGCGGTTCTTC. Translated: CASSYPQGKRFF.